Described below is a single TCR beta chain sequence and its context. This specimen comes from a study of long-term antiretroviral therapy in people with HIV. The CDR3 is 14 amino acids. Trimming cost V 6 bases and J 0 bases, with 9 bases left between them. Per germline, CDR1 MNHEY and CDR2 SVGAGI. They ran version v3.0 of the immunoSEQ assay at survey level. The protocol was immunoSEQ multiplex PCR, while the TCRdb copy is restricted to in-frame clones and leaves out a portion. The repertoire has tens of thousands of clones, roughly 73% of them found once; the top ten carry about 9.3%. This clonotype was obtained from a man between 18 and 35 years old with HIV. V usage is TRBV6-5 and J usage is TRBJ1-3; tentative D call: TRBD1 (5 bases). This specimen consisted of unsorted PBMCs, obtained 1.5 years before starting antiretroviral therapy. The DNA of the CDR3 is TGTGCCAGCAGCGGGGCCTCCTCTGGAAACACCATATATTTT. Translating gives CASSGASSGNTIYF.